Described below is a single T cell receptor (beta chain) sequence and its context. Its antigen is currently unknown. Terminally differentiated effector memory CD45RA+ cells were excluded from the naive CD8 cells, which were CD45RO-negative and positively selected for CCR7. Deep-level assay runs were performed. Each subset's genomic DNA was shared equally among a number of immunoSEQ plates. TCRdb keeps only in-frame clones here, not all; method: immunoSEQ multiplex PCR. The data hold 660,000 or so clones, with 95% to 96% observed a single time. The sample comes from a study of shared clonotypes between healthy human individuals. Broader study findings: Sequencing depth was expected to influence donor clonotype sharing. Clonotypes not shared had lower generation probabilities than those common to all four donors.

V dropped 2 bases and J dropped 6; count of bases not matched to a gene: 6. The germline V gene has CDR1 SGHTA and CDR2 FQGNSA. The CDR3 runs to 16 residues. The rearrangement uses TRBV7-2 and TRBJ2-3; 12 bases match TRBD2. The sequence derives from a woman in her 30s in good health. Material: naive CD8+ T cells sorted from blood. CDR3 protein: CASSLLAGGPGDTQYF. CDR3 in DNA: TGTGCCAGCAGCTTACTAGCGGGAGGGCCGGGGGATACGCAGTATTTT.